The text below deals with one T cell receptor beta chain. These data belong to a study of blood T cell repertoires in COVID-19. Study-level information: The United States, Italy and Spain provided the acute and convalescent COVID-19 samples.

Authors' analysis steps: Quantification of nucleated cells was approximated via reference gene primer amplification. Clones were read by immunoSEQ multiplex PCR, and TCRdb kept only the in-frame ones, dropping some. V and J calls plus clone size are reproduced from that table; the DNA served to infer D and trimming. In the table there are tens of thousands of clones, 84% of which are singletons. Trimming stripped 4 bases from V and 2 bases from J, with 21 bases between. There are 18 residues in the CDR3. The germline V gene has CDR1 MNHEY and CDR2 SMNVEV (reference sequence). The rearrangement joins TRBV27 to TRBJ1-3; no reliable D call. The source of this sequence is a human donor in a cohort sampled during active COVID-19. The sequencing input was peripheral blood. The CDR3 is CASSCPPRPPIAGNTIYF. The CDR3 DNA reads TGTGCCAGCAGTTGCCCCCCGCGGCCCCCAATAGCTGGAAACACCATATATTTT.